This TCR beta chain was found in a study of control samples from healthy donors and cancer patients. Assay: immunoSEQ multiplex PCR; the TCRdb copy retains only in-frame clones and omits some. The data contain roughly 86,000 clones, 80% to 95% of them singletons. The V gene lost 10 bases and the J gene lost 3 bases, with 12 bases spanning the gap. CDR1 is ENHRY, CDR2 SYGVKD, per germline. The CDR3 length is 12 residues. This clone was detected only once. The TCR originated in a woman in her thirties in good health. The chain carries TRBV10-3 and TRBJ1-2; D uncertain. Sequencing was carried out using blood. CDR3 nucleotides: TGTGCCACTAGGGATCTCGACTATGGCTACACCTTC. Encoded protein: CATRDLDYGYTF.